The 3 T cell receptor beta chains below all came from one sample that was sequenced in a study of cytomegalovirus exposure and HLA in healthy donors. In the PCR, 60 Vbeta and 13 Jbeta primers were used. The assay was immunoSEQ multiplex PCR, and TCRdb's table has in-frame clones only and misses some. The sample lists about 160,000 clones; around 68% were seen once. Sequenced sample: PBMCs. The receptors come from a middle-aged woman in good health and CMV-seropositive.

V is TRBV5-4 and J is TRBJ1-1; 9 bases match TRBD1. Germline V gene sequence: CDR1 SGHNT, CDR2 YYREEE (reference sequence). The CDR3 runs to 15 residues. Germline trimming cut 3 bases from V and 5 bases from J; bases unmatched to any gene: 8. The CDR3 loop is CASSSGTGLGTEAFF. CDR3 coding DNA: TGTGCCAGCAGCTCTGGGACAGGGCTCGGGACTGAAGCTTTCTTT.

The chain uses TRBV5-1 and TRBJ1-1, with D perhaps TRBD1 (5 bases). This CDR3 spans 14 amino acids. Germline lookup yields CDR1 SGHRS and CDR2 YFSETQ. The V end lost 6 bases, the J end lost 0 bases, and 12 bases lay between the germline ends. This CDR3 is CASNDSEMNTEAFF. CDR3 in DNA: TGCGCCAGCAACGACAGTGAAATGAACACTGAAGCTTTCTTT.

The sample holds a few counts of this clone. The CDR3 is CARSFTGGTYEQYF. In nucleotides, the CDR3 is TGTGCCAGAAGCTTTACTGGCGGAACCTACGAGCAGTACTTC. V gene TRBV5-3 combines with J gene TRBJ2-7; D is ambiguous. TRBV5-3 is an ORF, and what it does is uncertain. The CDR3 totals 14 residues. V shed 2 bases and J shed 2 bases, with 11 bases lying between them.